This T cell receptor beta chain was obtained from a study of blood T cell repertoires in COVID-19. Study details: Sites in the United States, Italy and Spain provided acute and convalescent COVID-19 samples. PBMCs, B-cell-depleted T cells, or T cells provided the cDNA or gDNA that made up the material.

V gave up 5 bases and J gave up 8 bases; unmatched junction bases: 10. This CDR3 region has 14 residues. From germline, CDR1 is MDHEN and CDR2 SYDVKM. As originally analysed: Reference gene primers were amplified, and this amplification served to estimate nucleated cell counts. The assay was immunoSEQ multiplex PCR, and TCRdb's table has in-frame clones only and misses some. That table supplies the V and J calls and clone size; D and trimming were determined from the DNA. The table shows approximately 100,000 clones, with just over 90% occurring only once. The sequenced sample consisted of peripheral blood. The chain combines TRBV28 with TRBJ1-2, with 8 bases lining up with TRBD1. The TCR comes from a man aged 60-69 years with acute or convalescent COVID-19. CDR3 bases: TGTGCCAGCAGTCCCCGGACAGGGCGGCAGGGCTACACCTTC. This encodes CASSPRTGRQGYTF.